Each of the 18 T cell receptor beta chains below was sequenced from the same sample in a study of blood T cell repertoires in COVID-19. Profiled with immunoSEQ multiplex PCR; TCRdb holds only in-frame clones, not every one. This sample has under 200,000 clones; nearly 90% occur once, and the top ten carry roughly 21%. The sample consisted of peripheral blood. The receptors shown here come from a man in his 60s with active or convalescent COVID-19.

This chain links TRBV19 with TRBJ1-2; 7 positions match TRBD1. Germline trimming cut 7 bases from V and 5 bases from J; bases unmatched to any gene: 13. The length of the CDR3 is 15 residues. Germline V gives CDR1 LNHDA, CDR2 SQIVND (reference sequence). In DNA, the CDR3 is TGTGCCAGTAACCACAGGGGCGGACATTTTTATGGCTACACCTTC. This sequence encodes CASNHRGGHFYGYTF.

The chain recombines TRBV2 with TRBJ2-5; 9 positions match TRBD1. The junction had 7 bases not matched to a gene; V was cut back by 6 bases and J by 2 bases. This CDR3 is built from 15 residues. From germline, CDR1 is SNHLY and CDR2 FYNNEI. CDR3 DNA sequence: TGTGCCAGCAGCCTGCGGACAGGGGAACAAGAGACCCAGTACTTC. Translating it yields CASSLRTGEQETQYF.

This clone was observed a handful of times. V usage is TRBV27 and J usage is TRBJ2-5; the match to TRBD2 covers 10 bases. There are 17 residues in the CDR3. V was pared by 6 bases and J by 7 bases, with 17 bases of the junction left unmatched. CDR1 is MNHEY, CDR2 SMNVEV, per germline (reference sequence). In DNA form, the CDR3 reads TGTGCCAGCAGCCCCTTAAGGACTAGCGGCACCACTGGGACCCAGTACTTC. Protein product: CASSPLRTSGTTGTQYF.

This clone appeared once. This chain links TRBV25-1 with TRBJ1-3, with TRBD1 matching over 8 bases. Germline CDR1 MGHDK, CDR2 SYGVNS. This CDR3 comprises 15 residues. V shed 3 bases, J shed 6 bases, and the junction held 7 bases outside the gene matches. CDR3 nucleotide sequence: TGTGCCAGCAGTGACCCCGGACAGGGAGTAAACACCATATATTTT. It is translated as CASSDPGQGVNTIYF.

The rearrangement joins TRBV19 to TRBJ2-1, with TRBD2 matching 16 bases. After removal of 6 bases from V and 9 bases from J, the junction contained 8 bases not matched to a gene. Germline loops: CDR1 LNHDA, CDR2 SQIVND (reference sequence). CDR3 length: 16 amino acids. The CDR3 sequence is CASRAGLAGGQGEQFF. CDR3 DNA sequence: TGTGCCAGTAGGGCGGGACTAGCGGGGGGGCAGGGTGAGCAGTTCTTC.

The chain links TRBV5-8 to TRBJ2-3; D is ambiguous. The CDR3 has 17 residues. The germline V and J ends were trimmed by 0 bases and 0 bases, with 14 bases remaining between them. Germline CDR1 and CDR2: SGHTS and YDEGEE. CDR3 amino acids: CASSLGRILTSTDTQYF. The CDR3 DNA sequence: TGTGCCAGCAGCTTGGGGCGGATACTCACTAGCACAGATACGCAGTATTTT.

About this clone itself: This specimen includes other DNA sequences encoding the same CDR3. CDR3 protein: CASSLGQGGNSPLHF. Here the CDR3 DNA reads TGTGCCAGCAGCTTAGGCCAGGGGGGTAATTCACCCCTCCACTTT. The chain joins TRBV7-9 to TRBJ1-6; the match to TRBD1 covers 7 bases. The CDR3 totals 15 residues. CDR1 and CDR2 (germline): SEHNR, FQNEAQ (reference sequence). J lost 6 bases, V lost 1 base, and 3 bases had no gene match.

The J gene is TRBJ1-2, the V gene TRBV5-1, with D perhaps TRBD1 (5 bases). This CDR3 comprises 13 residues. Looked up from germline, CDR1 is SGHRS and CDR2 is YFSETQ. V gave up 3 bases and J gave up 5 bases, with 11 bases separating them. The CDR3 coding sequence is TGCGCCAGCAGCTATCCCGACAGATATGGCTACACCTTC. Protein product: CASSYPDRYGYTF. The full variable domain, its missing parts supplied by reference TRBV5-1 and TRBJ1-2, is KAGVTQTPRYLIKTRGQQVTLSCSPISGHRSVSWYQQTPGQGLQFLFEYFSETQRNKGNFPGRFSGRQFSNSRSEMNVSTLELGDSALYLCASSYPDRYGYTFGSGTRLTVV.

This chain uses TRBV5-4 with TRBJ1-6; 9 nucleotides match TRBD1. Germline CDR1 reads SGHNT; CDR2 reads YYREEE (reference sequence). CDR3 length: 15 amino acids. V lost 3 bases and J lost 6; bases outside the gene matches: 4. CDR3 bases: TGTGCCAGCAGCTCCGGGACAGGGCGTAATTCACCCCTCCACTTT. Protein sequence: CASSSGTGRNSPLHF.

The chain has TRBV9 and TRBJ2-3; 8 bases fit TRBD1. This CDR3 has 17 amino acids. V dropped 4 bases and J dropped 2; count of bases not matched to a gene: 12. The germline gives CDR1 SGDLS, CDR2 YYNGEE. CDR3 amino acids: CASSIRAAGGNTDTQYF. The CDR3 DNA sequence: TGTGCCAGCAGCATCCGGGCCGCAGGGGGCAACACAGATACGCAGTATTTT.

The gene calls are TRBV6-5 and TRBJ2-2, with D perhaps TRBD1 (6 bases). Per the germline V gene, CDR1 is MNHEY and CDR2 is SVGAGI. CDR3 length: 15 amino acids. V was shortened by 7 bases and J by 6 bases, with 18 bases between the two germline ends. The DNA for the CDR3 is TGTGCCAGCACCTCACCGGACAGACGGTCCGGGGAGCTGTTTTTT. Its translation is CASTSPDRRSGELFF.

The J gene is TRBJ2-1, the V gene TRBV30; D call uncertain. This CDR3 is built from 12 residues. Germline lookup yields CDR1 GTSNPN and CDR2 SVGIG (reference sequence). The V and J ends lost 1 base and 4 bases respectively, with 5 bases between them. DNA for the CDR3: TGTGCCTGGAGTGCCATTTACAATGAGCAGTTCTTC. This sequence encodes CAWSAIYNEQFF.

The chain has TRBV7-9 and TRBJ2-5; tentatively, D is TRBD2 (6 bases). There are 15 residues in the CDR3. CDR1 and CDR2 from the germline V gene are SEHNR and FQNEAQ (reference sequence). V was clipped by 5 bases and J by 1 base, with 14 bases between them. CDR3 residues: CASSLNRRGQETQYF. CDR3 in DNA: TGTGCCAGCAGCCTTAATCGGCGGGGCCAAGAGACCCAGTACTTC.

The rearrangement links TRBV6-7 to TRBJ2-1; possible D gene TRBD2, 6 bases. TRBV6-7 counts as an open reading frame of uncertain function. This CDR3 is 16 amino acids long. Trimming took off 1 base at V and 2 bases at J, with 12 bases between the two ends. CDR3 protein: CASSYFHGEAYNEQFF. The CDR3, as DNA: TGTGCCAGCAGTTACTTTCACGGGGAGGCCTACAATGAGCAGTTCTTC.

The chain uses TRBV30 and TRBJ2-7, with D possibly matching TRBD1 (5 bases). The germline V gene encodes CDR1 GTSNPN and CDR2 SVGIG (reference sequence). V gave up 4 bases and J gave up 3 bases, with 7 bases separating them. CDR3 length: 11 residues. CDR3 residues: CAWTRDYEQYF. The CDR3 nucleotides read TGTGCCTGGACCAGGGACTACGAGCAGTACTTC.

This clone showed up many times. The chain recombines TRBV5-6 with TRBJ2-7; no reliable D call. This CDR3 spans 11 amino acids. Trimming pared 2 bases from V and 2 bases from J, leaving 2 bases between. Germline-derived CDR1 and CDR2 are SGHDT and YYEEEE. The CDR3 here is CASSFTYEQYF. CDR3 coding DNA: TGTGCCAGCAGCTTTACCTACGAGCAGTACTTC.

This rearrangement joins TRBV12-5 to TRBJ1-5, with D possibly matching TRBD1 (5 bases). Germline V lookup: CDR1 LGHNT, CDR2 FRNRAP. The CDR3 sequence is 19 residues long. V lost 0 bases, J lost 1 base, and 19 bases lay in between. CDR3 sequence: CASGLVLFGQGWSNQPQHF. The CDR3 region has the DNA TGTGCTAGTGGTTTGGTACTCTTTGGGCAGGGTTGGAGCAATCAGCCCCAGCATTTT.

The J gene is TRBJ1-5, the V gene TRBV19, with D possibly TRBD1 on 5 matching bases. Trimming removed 6 bases from V and 0 bases from J, with 12 bases in between. This CDR3 has 15 residues. Germline values: CDR1 LNHDA, CDR2 SQIVND (reference sequence). CDR3 nucleotides: TGTGCCAGTAGCACACGGGGGATTAGCAATCAGCCCCAGCATTTT. Protein product: CASSTRGISNQPQHF.